The 5 T cell receptor beta chains below come from one sample, sequenced in a study of T cells in Graves' hyperthyroidism and ophthalmopathy (dated by TCRdb to between 2019 and 2020). Libraries were built with multiplex PCR. Instrument used: Illumina HiSeq 2000. Amplification of TCR beta CDR3 regions was carried out from RNA transcripts. The TCR CDR3 was subjected to a first round of RT-PCR using the HTBI primer set and the Qiagen OneStep RT-PCR kit. TCRdb reran the public reads through fastp at Q25 and MiXCR, keeping productive beta chains. Each CDR3 protein gets just one entry, which takes the most common genes and DNA from the rows behind it. This sample comprises over 250,000 distinct CDR3 sequences, about 20% of them detected only once. Roughly 60% of the sample rests with the top ten. The source material was blood. These receptor sequences come from a man younger than 40 with Graves' ophthalmopathy.

This clonotype has ten or more counts. The chain is built from TRBV28 and TRBJ2-4; D may be TRBD2 (5 bases). The CDR3 runs 13 residues. V was shortened by 4 bases and J by 7 bases, with 11 bases between the two germline ends. The V gene's germline CDR1 is MDHEN and CDR2 SYDVKM. This CDR3 reads CASSSAGGNIQYF. In DNA, the CDR3 is TGTGCCAGCAGTTCGGCAGGCGGGAACATTCAGTACTTC. Together with reference TRBV28 and TRBJ2-4, the CDR3 gives the full variable domain: DVKVTQSSRYLVKRTGEKVFLECVQDMDHENMFWYRQDPGLGLRLIYFSYDVKMKEKGDIPEGYSVSREKKERFSLILESASTNQTSMYLCASSSAGGNIQYFGAGTRLSVL.

This clonotype turned up a few times. V is TRBV4-1 and J is TRBJ2-5; D gene unclear. Deletions cut 0 bases from V and 4 bases from J, with 9 bases between. The CDR3 spans 14 residues. Germline lookup yields CDR1 MGHRA and CDR2 YSYEKL. CDR3 region: CASSQDQLRETQYF. The CDR3, as DNA: TGCGCCAGCAGCCAAGACCAGTTACGAGAGACCCAGTACTTC.

The J gene is TRBJ2-6, the V gene TRBV10-3; perhaps D is TRBD1 or TRBD2 (7 bases each). Trimming removed 5 bases at V and 0 bases at J, with 20 bases between. This CDR3 has 19 residues. CDR1 ENHRY and CDR2 SYGVKD come from the germline V gene. The DNA of the CDR3 is TGTGCCATCAGTCCCGCAGGGGGGGGTCTCAGCTCTGGGGCCAACGTCCTGACTTTC. Its protein is CAISPAGGGLSSGANVLTF.

This clonotype was observed at least ten times. The rearrangement links TRBV7-2 to TRBJ2-7; 10 bases match TRBD2. Trimming at V came to 5 bases and at J to 6 bases, leaving 10 bases not matched to a gene. The germline V gene encodes CDR1 SGHTA and CDR2 FQGNSA. This CDR3 spans 15 amino acids. As DNA, the CDR3 is TGTGCCAGCAGCGGTCGGACTAGCGGATCCGGCGAGCAGTACTTC. This gives the protein CASSGRTSGSGEQYF.

This chain connects TRBV28 to TRBJ2-4; 15 nucleotides align to TRBD2. Germline CDR1 and CDR2: MDHEN and SYDVKM. CDR3 length equals 15 residues. Trimming removed 3 bases from V and 8 bases from J; junction bases left unmatched: 2. CDR3 DNA: TGTGCCAGCAGTTTTAGGACTAGCGGGAGGGACATTCAGTACTTC. It yields the protein CASSFRTSGRDIQYF.